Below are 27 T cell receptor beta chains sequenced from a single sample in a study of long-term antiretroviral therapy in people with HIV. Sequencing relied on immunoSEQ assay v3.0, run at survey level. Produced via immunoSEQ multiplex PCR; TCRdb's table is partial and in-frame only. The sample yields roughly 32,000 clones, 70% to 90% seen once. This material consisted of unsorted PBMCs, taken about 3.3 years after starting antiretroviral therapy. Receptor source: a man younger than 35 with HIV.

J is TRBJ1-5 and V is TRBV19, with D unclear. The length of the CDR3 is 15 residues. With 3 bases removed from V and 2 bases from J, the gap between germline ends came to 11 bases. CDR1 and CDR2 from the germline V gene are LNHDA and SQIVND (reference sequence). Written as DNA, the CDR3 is TGTGCCAGTAGTATTTCGGGTAGTGGCAATCAGCCCCAGCATTTT. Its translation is CASSISGSGNQPQHF.

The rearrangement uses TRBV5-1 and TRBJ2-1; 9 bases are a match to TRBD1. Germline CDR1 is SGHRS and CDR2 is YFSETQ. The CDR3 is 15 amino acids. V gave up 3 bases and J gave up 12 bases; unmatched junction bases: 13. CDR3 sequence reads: CASSSSPGTGSGQFF. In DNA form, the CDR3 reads TGCGCCAGCAGCTCGTCCCCCGGGACAGGGTCTGGGCAGTTCTTC.

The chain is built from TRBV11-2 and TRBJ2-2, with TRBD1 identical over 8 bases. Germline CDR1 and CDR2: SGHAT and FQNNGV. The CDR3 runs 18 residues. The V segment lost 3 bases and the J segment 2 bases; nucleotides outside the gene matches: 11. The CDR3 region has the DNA TGTGCCAGCAGCTTCTATCCCTCGACAGGGGCTAACACCGGGGAGCTGTTTTTT. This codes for CASSFYPSTGANTGELFF.

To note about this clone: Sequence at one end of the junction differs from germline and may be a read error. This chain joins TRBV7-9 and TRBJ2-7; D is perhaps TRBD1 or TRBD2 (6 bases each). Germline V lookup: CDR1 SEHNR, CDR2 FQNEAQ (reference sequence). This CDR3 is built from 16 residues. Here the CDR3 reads CASSLMGGTPLSPRPF. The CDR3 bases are TGTGCCAGCAGCTTGATGGGGGGCACCCCCCTCTCACCTAGACCATTC. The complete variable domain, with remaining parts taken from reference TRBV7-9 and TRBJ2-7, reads DTGVSQNPRHKITKRGQNVTFRCDPISEHNRLYWYRQTLGQGPEFLTYFQNEAQLEKSRLLSDRFSAERPKGSFSTLEIQRTEQGDSAMYLCASSLMGGTPLSPRPFGPGTRLTVT.

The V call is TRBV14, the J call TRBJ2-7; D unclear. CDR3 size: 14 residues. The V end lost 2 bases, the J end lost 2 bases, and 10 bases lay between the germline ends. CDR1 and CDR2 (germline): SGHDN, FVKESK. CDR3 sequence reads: CASSQRGRTYEQYF. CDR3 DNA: TGTGCCAGCAGCCAACGTGGCAGAACCTACGAGCAGTACTTC.

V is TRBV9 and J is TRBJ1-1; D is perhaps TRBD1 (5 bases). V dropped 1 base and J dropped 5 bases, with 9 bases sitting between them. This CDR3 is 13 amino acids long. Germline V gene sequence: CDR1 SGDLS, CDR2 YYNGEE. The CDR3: CASSVWGETEAFF. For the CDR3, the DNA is TGTGCCAGCAGCGTATGGGGGGAGACTGAAGCTTTCTTT.

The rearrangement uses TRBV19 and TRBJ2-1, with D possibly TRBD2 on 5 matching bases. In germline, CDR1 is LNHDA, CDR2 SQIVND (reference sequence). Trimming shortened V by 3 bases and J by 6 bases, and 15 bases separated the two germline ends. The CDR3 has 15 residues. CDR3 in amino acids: CASSILNREGNEQFF. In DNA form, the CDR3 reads TGTGCCAGTAGTATCCTGAACCGAGAGGGCAATGAGCAGTTCTTC.

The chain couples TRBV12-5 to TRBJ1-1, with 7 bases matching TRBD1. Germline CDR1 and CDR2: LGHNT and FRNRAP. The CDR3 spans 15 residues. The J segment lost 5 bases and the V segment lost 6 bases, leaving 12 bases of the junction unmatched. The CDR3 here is CASGPTRQGGTEAFF. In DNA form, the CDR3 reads TGTGCTAGTGGGCCCACTCGACAGGGAGGGACTGAAGCTTTCTTT.

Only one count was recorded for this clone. The CDR3 protein is CASLTTGYYYGYTF. For the CDR3, the DNA is TGTGCCAGCCTAACGACTGGGTATTACTATGGCTACACCTTC. The chain has TRBV6-1 and TRBJ1-2; D unclear. Per germline, CDR1 MNHNS and CDR2 SASEGT. The CDR3 covers 14 residues. V gave up 8 bases and J gave up 3 bases, with 16 bases separating them.

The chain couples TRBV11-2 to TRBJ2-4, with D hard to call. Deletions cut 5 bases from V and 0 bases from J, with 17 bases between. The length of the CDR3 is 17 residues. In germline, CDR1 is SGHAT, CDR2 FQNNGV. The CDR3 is CASSTPLLRLAKNIQYF. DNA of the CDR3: TGTGCCAGCAGCACGCCCCTCCTACGCTTAGCCAAAAACATTCAGTACTTC.

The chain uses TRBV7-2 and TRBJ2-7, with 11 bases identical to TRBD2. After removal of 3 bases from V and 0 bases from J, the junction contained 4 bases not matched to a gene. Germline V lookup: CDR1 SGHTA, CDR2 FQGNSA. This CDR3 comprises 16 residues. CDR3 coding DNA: TGTGCCAGCAGCTTTTTAGCGGGAGGGAACTCCTACGAGCAGTACTTC. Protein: CASSFLAGGNSYEQYF.

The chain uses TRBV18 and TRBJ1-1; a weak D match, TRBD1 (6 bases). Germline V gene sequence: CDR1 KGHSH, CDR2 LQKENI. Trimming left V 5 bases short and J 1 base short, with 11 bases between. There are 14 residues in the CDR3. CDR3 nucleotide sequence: TGTGCCAGCTCATCAGACAGGACGAACACTGAAGCTTTCTTT. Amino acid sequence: CASSSDRTNTEAFF.

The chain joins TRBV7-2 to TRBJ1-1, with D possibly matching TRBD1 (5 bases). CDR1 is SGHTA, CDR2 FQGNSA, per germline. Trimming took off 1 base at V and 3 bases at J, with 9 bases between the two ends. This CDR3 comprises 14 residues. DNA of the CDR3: TGTGCCAGCAGCTTAGGGCAGGGAGACACTGAAGCTTTCTTT. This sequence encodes CASSLGQGDTEAFF.

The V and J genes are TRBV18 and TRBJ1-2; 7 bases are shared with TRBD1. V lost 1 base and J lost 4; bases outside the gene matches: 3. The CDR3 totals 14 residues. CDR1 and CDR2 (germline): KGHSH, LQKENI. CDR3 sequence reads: CASSPLGQPYGYTF. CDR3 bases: TGTGCCAGCTCACCACTGGGACAGCCCTATGGCTACACCTTC.

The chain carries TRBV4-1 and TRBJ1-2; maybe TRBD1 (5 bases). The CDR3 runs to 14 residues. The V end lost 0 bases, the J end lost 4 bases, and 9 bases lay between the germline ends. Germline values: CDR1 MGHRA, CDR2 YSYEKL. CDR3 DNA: TGCGCCAGCAGCCAAGATTGGCAGGGCTATGGCTACACCTTC. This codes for CASSQDWQGYGYTF.

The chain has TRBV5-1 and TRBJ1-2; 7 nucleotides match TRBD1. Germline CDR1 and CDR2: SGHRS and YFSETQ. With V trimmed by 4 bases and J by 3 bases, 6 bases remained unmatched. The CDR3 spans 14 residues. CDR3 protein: CASSPGGTDYGYTF. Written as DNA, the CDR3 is TGCGCCAGCAGCCCAGGGGGGACGGACTATGGCTACACCTTC.

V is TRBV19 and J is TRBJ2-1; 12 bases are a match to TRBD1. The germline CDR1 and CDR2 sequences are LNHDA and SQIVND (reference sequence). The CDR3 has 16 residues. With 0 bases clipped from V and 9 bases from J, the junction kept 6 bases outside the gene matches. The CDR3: CASSIEGTGGSGEQFF. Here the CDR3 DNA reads TGTGCCAGTAGTATAGAAGGGACAGGGGGCTCTGGTGAGCAGTTCTTC.

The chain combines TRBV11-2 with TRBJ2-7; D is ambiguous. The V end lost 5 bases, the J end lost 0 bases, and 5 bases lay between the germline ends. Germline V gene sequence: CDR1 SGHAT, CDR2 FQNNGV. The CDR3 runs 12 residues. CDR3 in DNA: TGTGCCAGCAGCACCTTCTCCTACGAGCAGTACTTC. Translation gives CASSTFSYEQYF. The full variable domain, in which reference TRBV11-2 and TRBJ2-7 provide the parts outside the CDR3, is EAGVAQSPRYKIIEKRQSVAFWCNPISGHATLYWYQQILGQGPKLLIQFQNNGVVDDSQLPKDRFSAERLKGVDSTLKIQPAKLEDSAVYLCASSTFSYEQYFGPGTRLTVT.

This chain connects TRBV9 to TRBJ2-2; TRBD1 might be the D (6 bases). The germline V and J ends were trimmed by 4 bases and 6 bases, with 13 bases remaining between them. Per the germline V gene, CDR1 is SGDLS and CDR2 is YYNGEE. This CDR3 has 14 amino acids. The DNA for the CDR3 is TGTGCCAGCAGCATGAACAGGGATGCCGGGGAGCTGTTTTTT. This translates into CASSMNRDAGELFF.

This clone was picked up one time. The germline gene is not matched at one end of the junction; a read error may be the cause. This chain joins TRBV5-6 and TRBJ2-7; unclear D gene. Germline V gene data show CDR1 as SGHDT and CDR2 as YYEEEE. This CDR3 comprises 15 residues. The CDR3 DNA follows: TGTGCCAGCAGCTTTTCCGGAACATCGTCCCCCTATCGGTTCTTC. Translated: CASSFSGTSSPYRFF.

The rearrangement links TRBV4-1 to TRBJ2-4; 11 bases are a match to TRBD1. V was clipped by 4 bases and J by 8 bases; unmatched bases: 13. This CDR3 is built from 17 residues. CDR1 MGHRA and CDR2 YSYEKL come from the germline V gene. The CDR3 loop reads CASSPPRGTGGRYIQYF. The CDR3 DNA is TGCGCCAGCAGCCCCCCAAGGGGGACAGGGGGTAGGTACATTCAGTACTTC.

CDR3 DNA sequence: TGCGCCAGCAGCTTACAGACAGGGCCTGGAGAGCAGTTCTTC. Translating it yields CASSLQTGPGEQFF. This chain connects TRBV5-1 to TRBJ2-1, with TRBD1 matching over 7 bases. Germline CDR1 and CDR2: SGHRS and YFSETQ. With V trimmed by 2 bases and J by 10 bases, 9 bases remained unmatched. The CDR3 has 14 residues.

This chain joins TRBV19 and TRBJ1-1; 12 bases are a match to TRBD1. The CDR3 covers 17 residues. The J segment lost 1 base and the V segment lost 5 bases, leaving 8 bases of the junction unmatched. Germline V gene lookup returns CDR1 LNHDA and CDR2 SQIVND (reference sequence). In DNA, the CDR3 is TGTGCCAGTAGTGCTAGGGACAGGGGGCGAGGGAACACTGAAGCTTTCTTT. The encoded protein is CASSARDRGRGNTEAFF. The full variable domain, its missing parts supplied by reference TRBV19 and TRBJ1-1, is DGGITQSPKYLFRKEGQNVTLSCEQNLNHDAMYWYRQDPGQGLRLIYYSQIVNDFQKGDIAEGYSVSREKKESFPLTVTSAQKNPTAFYLCASSARDRGRGNTEAFFGQGTRLTVV.

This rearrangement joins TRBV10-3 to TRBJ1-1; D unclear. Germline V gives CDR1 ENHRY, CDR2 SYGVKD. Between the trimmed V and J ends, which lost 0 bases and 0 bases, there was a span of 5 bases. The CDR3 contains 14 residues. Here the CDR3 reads CAISESGMNTEAFF. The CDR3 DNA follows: TGTGCCATCAGTGAGTCAGGGATGAACACTGAAGCTTTCTTT.

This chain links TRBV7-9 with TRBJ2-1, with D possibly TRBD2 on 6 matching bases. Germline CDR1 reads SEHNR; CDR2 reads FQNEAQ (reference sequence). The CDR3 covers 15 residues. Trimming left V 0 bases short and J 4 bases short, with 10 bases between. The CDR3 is CASSLASAGYNEQFF. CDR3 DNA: TGTGCCAGCAGCTTAGCGAGCGCGGGGTACAATGAGCAGTTCTTC.

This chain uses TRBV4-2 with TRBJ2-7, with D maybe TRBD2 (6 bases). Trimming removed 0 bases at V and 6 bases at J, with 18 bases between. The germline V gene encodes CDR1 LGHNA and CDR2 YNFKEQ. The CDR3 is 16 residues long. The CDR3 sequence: CASSQEGGSDSSEQYF. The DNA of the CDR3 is TGTGCCAGCAGCCAAGAGGGGGGTAGTGACTCCAGCGAGCAGTACTTC.

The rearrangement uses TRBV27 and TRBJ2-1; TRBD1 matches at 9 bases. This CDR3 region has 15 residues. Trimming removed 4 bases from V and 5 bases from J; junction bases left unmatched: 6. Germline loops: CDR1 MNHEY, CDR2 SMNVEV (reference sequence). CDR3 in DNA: TGTGCCAGCAGTTACGGGACAGGGATCAACAATGAGCAGTTCTTC. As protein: CASSYGTGINNEQFF.